The 23 T cell receptor beta chains reported below all come from one sample, sequenced in a study of T cell responses to AZD1222 COVID-19 vaccine. TCRdb's copy holds only in-frame clones and misses some; the assay was immunoSEQ multiplex PCR. The repertoire includes about 140,000 clones, 88% of them detected once, and 3% to 3.5% sits in the top ten. Sample: peripheral blood, taken 28 days after the second AZD1222 dose. These receptors all come from an adult who received the AZD1222 COVID-19 vaccine.

V gene TRBV5-1 combines with J gene TRBJ1-4; no reliable D call. This CDR3 has 14 amino acids. Trimming removed 4 bases from V and 2 bases from J, with 9 bases in between. Germline V gene data show CDR1 as SGHRS and CDR2 as YFSETQ. The CDR3 DNA sequence: TGCGCCAGCAGCCCGACATCTACTAATGAAAAACTGTTTTTT. Protein: CASSPTSTNEKLFF.

The V gene is TRBV25-1, the J gene TRBJ1-6; the D is unclear. Looked up from germline, CDR1 is MGHDK and CDR2 is SYGVNS. Trimming cost V 6 bases and J 0 bases, with 6 bases left between them. The CDR3 is made up of 14 amino acids. The CDR3 reads CASSDISYNSPLHF. CDR3 sequence (DNA): TGTGCCAGCAGCGACATCTCCTATAATTCACCCCTCCACTTT. Full variable domain (remainder filled in from reference TRBV25-1 and TRBJ1-6): EADIYQTPRYLVIGTGKKITLECSQTMGHDKMYWYQQDPGMELHLIHYSYGVNSTEKGDLSSESTVSRIRTEHFPLTLESARPSHTSQYLCASSDISYNSPLHFGNGTRLTVT.

This chain joins TRBV13 and TRBJ2-7; weak D call: TRBD1 (5 bases). Germline V lookup: CDR1 PRHDT, CDR2 FYEKMQ (reference sequence). The CDR3 has 14 amino acids. The V gene lost 0 bases and the J gene lost 3 bases, with 9 bases spanning the gap. The chain's CDR3 is CASSLGLGVYEQYF. CDR3 in DNA: TGTGCCAGCAGCTTAGGCCTAGGGGTCTACGAGCAGTACTTC.

The chain couples TRBV6-4 to TRBJ1-1; tentative D call: TRBD1 (5 bases). CDR1 and CDR2 (germline): MRHNA, SNTAGT. The V end lost 6 bases, the J end lost 3 bases, and 17 bases lay between the germline ends. There are 15 residues in the CDR3. CDR3 protein: CASSPSGLSDTEAFF. DNA for the CDR3: TGTGCCAGCAGCCCGTCGGGACTCTCCGACACTGAAGCTTTCTTT.

The chain links TRBV18 to TRBJ2-1; 7 bases line up with TRBD1. With 3 bases clipped from V and 5 bases from J, the junction kept 10 bases outside the gene matches. Germline V lookup: CDR1 KGHSH, CDR2 LQKENI. The CDR3 covers 16 residues. The CDR3 DNA follows: TGTGCCAGCTCACCCCAGGAGACAGGGATAAACAATGAGCAGTTCTTC. Amino acids: CASSPQETGINNEQFF.

In regard to this clone: The junction and the germline gene differ at one end; a read error may be behind it. The chain is built from TRBV7-8 and TRBJ1-2, with TRBD1 matching over 7 bases. The CDR3 has 15 residues. The V gene's germline CDR1 is SGHVS and CDR2 FQNEAQ. In DNA, the CDR3 is TGTGCCAGCGGCTTTTTTGGGACAGTGATATATGGCTACACCTTC. Encoded protein: CASGFFGTVIYGYTF.

V usage is TRBV4-3 and J usage is TRBJ1-5, with 8 nucleotides matching TRBD1. Germline V lookup: CDR1 LGHNA, CDR2 YSLEER. There are 15 residues in the CDR3. V was pared by 1 base and J by 9 bases, with 8 bases of the junction left unmatched. The DNA of the CDR3 is TGCGCCAGCAGCCAAGTGACAGGGGATAATGCGCCCCAGCATTTT. This gives the protein CASSQVTGDNAPQHF.

V and J are TRBV24-1 and TRBJ1-5; TRBD1 is a possible D gene (5 bases). The CDR3 runs 19 residues. The V end lost 9 bases, the J end lost 0 bases, and 26 bases lay between the germline ends. Looked up from germline, CDR1 is KGHDR and CDR2 is SFDVKD. The CDR3 bases are TGTGCCACCGGCAGACGGGGCGGGGCAGAATTATATAGCAATCAGCCCCAGCATTTT. This gives the protein CATGRRGGAELYSNQPQHF.

This clone was seen more than once but under ten times. This chain connects TRBV3-1 (or the pseudogene TRBV3-2) to TRBJ1-5; no reliable D call. V was cut by 1 base and J by 0 bases, with 4 bases left in between. This CDR3 is built from 14 residues. CDR1 and CDR2 (germline): LGHDT, YNNKEL (reference sequence). CDR3 loop: CASSQAISNQPQHF. The CDR3 nucleotides read TGTGCCAGCAGCCAAGCCATTAGCAATCAGCCCCAGCATTTT.

This rearrangement joins TRBV5-6 to TRBJ1-3; no firm D call. Per germline, CDR1 SGHDT and CDR2 YYEEEE. This CDR3 is 14 amino acids long. The V end was cut by 4 bases, the J end by 2 bases, with 10 bases between. The DNA for the CDR3 is TGTGCCAGCAGCCCCAGGCGGCCTGGAAACACCATATATTTT. This translates into CASSPRRPGNTIYF.

The CDR3, as DNA: TGTGCCAGCAGCCAAGAGAGCGGCACAGATACGCAGTATTTT. Its translation: CASSQESGTDTQYF. This chain uses TRBV4-2 with TRBJ2-3; D remains unclear. CDR1 is LGHNA and CDR2 is YNFKEQ in the germline V gene. Trimming took 0 bases from V and 1 from J, leaving 5 bases between them. The CDR3 runs to 14 residues.

V and J are TRBV20-1 and TRBJ2-1; D is uncertain. The V gene lost 3 bases and the J gene lost 8 bases, with 5 bases spanning the gap. The CDR3 consists of 10 residues. Germline V gene lookup returns CDR1 DFQATT and CDR2 SNEGSKA (reference sequence). CDR3 sequence: CSASSYEQFF. The CDR3 coding sequence is TGCAGTGCTAGTTCGTATGAGCAGTTCTTC.

V usage is TRBV28 and J usage is TRBJ2-4, with D unclear. Trimming removed 4 bases at V and 5 bases at J, with 3 bases between. CDR3 size: 11 residues. Germline lookup yields CDR1 MDHEN and CDR2 SYDVKM. CDR3 protein: CASSSENIQYF. The CDR3 bases are TGTGCCAGCAGTTCCGAAAACATTCAGTACTTC.

The chain couples TRBV6-1 to TRBJ2-7; D call uncertain. CDR1 is MNHNS, CDR2 SASEGT, per germline. V was shortened by 3 bases and J by 7 bases, with 13 bases between the two germline ends. CDR3 length: 13 residues. The CDR3 DNA follows: TGTGCCAGCAGTGATCTAGAGACTCGGGAGCAGTACTTC. Its protein is CASSDLETREQYF.

The genes are TRBV5-4 and TRBJ2-3; no definite D call. The CDR3 is made up of 13 amino acids. Trimming took 4 bases from V and 0 from J, leaving 6 bases between them. Germline CDR1 and CDR2: SGHNT and YYREEE (reference sequence). The CDR3 here is CASSTDSTDTQYF. CDR3 sequence (DNA): TGTGCCAGCAGCACCGACAGCACAGATACGCAGTATTTT. Full variable domain (remainder filled in from reference TRBV5-4 and TRBJ2-3): ETGVTQSPTHLIKTRGQQVTLRCSSQSGHNTVSWYQQALGQGPQFIFQYYREEENGRGNFPPRFSGLQFPNYSSELNVNALELDDSALYLCASSTDSTDTQYFGPGTRLTVL.

The chain couples TRBV25-1 to TRBJ1-1, with 7 bases matching TRBD1. The germline gives CDR1 MGHDK, CDR2 SYGVNS. The CDR3 length is 14 residues. Trimming took 5 bases from V and 6 from J; bases not matched to a gene: 9. CDR3 DNA sequence: TGTGCCAGCAGTCAATGGGGACAGTACTCTGAAGCTTTCTTT. This encodes CASSQWGQYSEAFF.

J is TRBJ2-7 and V is TRBV4-2; perhaps TRBD1 as D (5 bases). Trimming shortened V by 4 bases and J by 2 bases, and 18 bases separated the two germline ends. Germline V gene data show CDR1 as LGHNA and CDR2 as YNFKEQ. The CDR3 runs 16 residues. This CDR3 is CASSPSGQMWTYEQYF. The CDR3 coding sequence is TGTGCCAGCAGCCCCTCCGGACAAATGTGGACCTACGAGCAGTACTTC.

CDR3 coding DNA: TGTGCCAGCAGAAAGACCCTCTACGAGCAGTACTTC. Translated, it gives CASRKTLYEQYF. The chain combines TRBV2 with TRBJ2-7; D gene unclear. Germline lookup yields CDR1 SNHLY and CDR2 FYNNEI. V lost 6 bases and J lost 3, with 9 bases in between. This CDR3 contains 12 residues.

V gene TRBV6-4 combines with J gene TRBJ2-3; 8 nucleotides agree with TRBD1. The V segment lost 8 bases and the J segment 7 bases; nucleotides outside the gene matches: 8. The CDR3 spans 13 residues. Germline V gives CDR1 MRHNA, CDR2 SNTAGT. The CDR3 DNA sequence: TGTGCCAGCGCCGGGACAGGAGGGAATACGCAGTATTTT. This encodes CASAGTGGNTQYF.

This chain joins TRBV10-3 and TRBJ1-1; maybe TRBD1 (6 bases). Trimming removed 3 bases from V and 0 bases from J, with 8 bases in between. CDR3 size: 14 residues. From germline, CDR1 is ENHRY and CDR2 SYGVKD. For the CDR3, the DNA is TGTGCCATCAGTGAACAGGGAATGAACACTGAAGCTTTCTTT. It codes for CAISEQGMNTEAFF.

The chain is built from TRBV7-9 and TRBJ2-1; 10 positions match TRBD2. This CDR3 contains 19 residues. Germline V lookup: CDR1 SEHNR, CDR2 FQNEAQ (reference sequence). V shed 2 bases and J 4 bases; nucleotides not matched to a gene: 14. The CDR3 DNA reads as TGTGCCAGCAGCTTATTAGAGGGGGGGTTAGCGGGAGGTTACAATGAGCAGTTCTTC. This encodes CASSLLEGGLAGGYNEQFF. The full variable domain, with the rest looked up from reference TRBV7-9 and TRBJ2-1, is DTGVSQNPRHKITKRGQNVTFRCDPISEHNRLYWYRQTLGQGPEFLTYFQNEAQLEKSRLLSDRFSAERPKGSFSTLEIQRTEQGDSAMYLCASSLLEGGLAGGYNEQFFGPGTRLTVL.

The CDR3 bases are TGTGCCAGCAGCTTCATCGGGGCGAAGGCTGAAGCTTTCTTT. Encoded protein: CASSFIGAKAEAFF. The V and J genes are TRBV5-4 and TRBJ1-1, with D perhaps matching TRBD1 (5 bases). The CDR3 is 14 amino acids. Between the trimmed V and J ends, which lost 2 bases and 6 bases, there was a span of 14 bases. The germline V gene has CDR1 SGHNT and CDR2 YYREEE (reference sequence).

V is TRBV4-3 and J is TRBJ1-4; TRBD1 matches at 10 bases. There are 16 residues in the CDR3. Germline V gene lookup returns CDR1 LGHNA and CDR2 YSLEER. J gave up 5 bases and V 3 bases, and 6 bases lay outside the gene matches. CDR3 loop: CASSQSGTGENEKLFF. The DNA of the CDR3 is TGCGCCAGCAGCCAGTCCGGGACAGGGGAAAATGAAAAACTGTTTTTT.